This TCR beta chain was retrieved from a study of early stage breast cancer tumors. The wider study: Twelve of the 16 invasive tumors were ER+, PR+ and HER2-.

The study, taken as a whole, reports: Compared with adjacent normal breast tissue, tumors showed 2.5 to 3-fold greater T cell density and higher clonality.

TCRdb's table, derived via immunoSEQ multiplex PCR, lists solely in-frame clones and lacks some. Here the sample spans 9,000 to 10,000 clones, roughly 64% being singletons. This CDR3 comprises 12 residues. Deletions cut 3 bases from V and 7 bases from J, with 8 bases between. The germline gives CDR1 SGDLS, CDR2 YYNGEE. This clone was detected only a few times. The antigen is undetermined. Sequenced input: breast tumor tissue. The V gene is TRBV9, the J gene TRBJ2-4; tentatively, D is TRBD2 (5 bases). This clonotype originated in a person aged 55-75 years with breast cancer. The CDR3 protein is CASSGENNIQYF. The CDR3 DNA sequence: TGTGCCAGCAGCGGGGAGAACAACATTCAGTACTTC. The complete variable domain, with remaining parts taken from reference TRBV9 and TRBJ2-4, reads DSGVTQTPKHLITATGQRVTLRCSPRSGDLSVYWYQQSLDQGLQFLIQYYNGEERAKGNILERFSAQQFPDLHSELNLSSLELGDSALYFCASSGENNIQYFGAGTRLSVL.